The clone carrying this T cell receptor beta chain was detected only a few times. Allocation to cohorts depended on clinical history reported by the participants. Donors in Cohort 3 counted as recovered after two negative PCRs, clearance, or symptom resolution. Germline V gene sequence: CDR1 SNHLY, CDR2 FYNNEI. With 4 bases clipped from V and 7 bases from J, the junction kept 5 bases outside the gene matches. CDR3 length: 13 amino acids. This record comes from a study of blood T cell repertoires in COVID-19. Whole-study context: PBMCs, B-cell-depleted T cells, or T cells provided the cDNA or gDNA that made up the material.

Authors' data handling: How many nucleated cells were present was estimated from reference gene primer amplification. Sequencing was performed with immunoSEQ multiplex PCR; in TCRdb, only in-frame clones are kept and a portion is missing. That table is the source of V, J and clone size, and D and trimming were worked out from the DNA. This sample carries around 140,000 clones, roughly 85% of them seen once, and the ten largest clones take around 3%. The specimen was PBMCs or T cells enriched from blood (not recorded which). The chain is built from TRBV2 and TRBJ1-1, with 8 positions matching TRBD1. This sequence originates from a woman in her forties or fifties who had recovered from COVID-19. The CDR3 region is CASSVDRGGEAFF. CDR3 sequence (DNA): TGTGCCAGCAGTGTCGACAGGGGTGGTGAAGCTTTCTTT.